This TCR beta chain was documented in a study of T cells after yellow fever vaccination. General study findings and limits: A faster peak, day 5 versus 15, was reached by the weaker secondary response. At about 97% for CD4 and 70% to 90% for CD8, most primary-vaccination clones showed up again after the booster. Few clonotypes appeared in both CD4 and CD8 compartments.

A 5'RACE template-switching step, the method used to make TCR cDNA, added a universal primer site and UMIs. TCRdb reanalysed the 5' RACE reads using MiXCR and keeps one entry per CDR3 protein. The sample consists of around 310,000 distinct CDR3 sequences, around 4.5% of them appearing once. This clonotype was detected ten times or more. Its matching antigen is unknown. This CDR3 region has 14 residues. Germline V lookup: CDR1 SGHTA, CDR2 FQGNSA. With V trimmed by 3 bases and J by 4 bases, 1 base remained unmatched. The TCR was taken from a man in his late teens or twenties who received the YFV17D yellow fever vaccine. Here the sequenced sample was PBMCs, taken 15 days after the yellow fever booster vaccination. The V gene is TRBV7-2, the J gene TRBJ1-2; 11 bases are a match to TRBD1. The CDR3 spells CASSFGTGGYGYTF. DNA of the CDR3: TGTGCCAGCAGCTTCGGGACAGGGGGCTATGGCTACACCTTC.